This TCR beta chain came from a study of blood T cell repertoires in COVID-19. As for the study in general: PBMCs, B-cell-depleted T cells, or T cells were the source of the cDNA or gDNA that made up the material.

Authors' data handling: Amplification of reference gene primers provided the estimated nucleated cell counts. Only in-frame clones appear in the TCRdb table, and some are missing; sequencing was by immunoSEQ multiplex PCR. The V and J calls and the clone size are those of that table, but D and trimming were determined from the DNA. The sample lists under 150,000 clones, more than 70% occurring once. The junction had 13 bases not matched to a gene; V was cut back by 5 bases and J by 4 bases. The CDR3 runs 17 residues. From germline, CDR1 is LGHNT and CDR2 FRNRAP. The chain is built from TRBV12-5 and TRBJ1-5, with 8 nucleotides matching TRBD1. This receptor was obtained from a man aged 55 to 69 with active or convalescent COVID-19. Sample: peripheral blood. CDR3 nucleotides: TGTGCTAGTGGTCGCCCTTTACAGGGGGTGTGGAATCAGCCCCAGCATTTT. It yields the protein CASGRPLQGVWNQPQHF.